A single sample gave rise to the 32 T cell receptor beta chains below, sequenced in a study of Graves' ophthalmopathy and Graves' hyperthyroidism. Amplification of the TCR beta CDR3 regions used RNA transcripts (as template). RT-PCR with HTBI primers came first, then second-round multiplex PCR. Each CDR3 protein is one row after TCRdb ran MiXCR on the multiplex PCR reads. The sample consists of about 220,000 distinct CDR3 sequences, 20% to 25% of them appearing once. Sequencing was performed on peripheral blood. These receptors originate from a woman in her forties or fifties with Graves' ophthalmopathy.

This clonotype showed up many times. V usage is TRBV20-1 and J usage is TRBJ2-7; TRBD1 aligns across 7 bases. This CDR3 region has 14 residues. The V gene's germline CDR1 is DFQATT and CDR2 SNEGSKA (reference sequence). Trimming cost V 5 bases and J 0 bases; bases outside gene matches: 7. CDR3 region: CSAQRDRGSYEQYF. The DNA for the CDR3 is TGCAGTGCTCAGAGGGACAGAGGCTCCTACGAGCAGTACTTC.

At least ten counts were recorded for this clonotype. V is TRBV30 and J is TRBJ2-6, with TRBD2 identical over 7 bases. From germline, CDR1 is GTSNPN and CDR2 SVGIG (reference sequence). This CDR3 has 15 residues. V gave up 2 bases and J gave up 2 bases; unmatched junction bases: 3. CDR3 nucleotide sequence: TGTGCCTGGAGTTTCGGGGGGACTGGGGCCAACGTCCTGACTTTC. This encodes CAWSFGGTGANVLTF.

Only one count was recorded for this clonotype. V is TRBV6-1 and J is TRBJ2-7, with 10 bases aligning to TRBD2. The CDR3 totals 15 residues. Germline trimming cut 6 bases from V and 4 bases from J; bases unmatched to any gene: 9. Germline CDR1 MNHNS, CDR2 SASEGT. The CDR3 coding sequence is TGTGCCAGCAGAACTGGGGCTAGCGGGAGATACGAGCAGTACTTC. This codes for CASRTGASGRYEQYF.

This chain joins TRBV19 and TRBJ2-2; the D is unclear. Germline V gene data show CDR1 as LNHDA and CDR2 as SQIVND (reference sequence). The CDR3 runs 13 residues. The ends were cut back, 6 bases at V and 6 bases at J, with 11 bases in the middle. CDR3 sequence reads: CASRRRNAGELFF. The CDR3 DNA is TGTGCCAGTAGGCGCAGGAATGCCGGGGAGCTGTTTTTT. The full variable domain, completed using reference TRBV19 and TRBJ2-2, is DGGITQSPKYLFRKEGQNVTLSCEQNLNHDAMYWYRQDPGQGLRLIYYSQIVNDFQKGDIAEGYSVSREKKESFPLTVTSAQKNPTAFYLCASRRRNAGELFFGEGSRLTVL.

The genes are TRBV6-1 and TRBJ1-6, with 11 bases identical to TRBD1. Germline V lookup: CDR1 MNHNS, CDR2 SASEGT. After removal of 4 bases from V and 10 bases from J, the junction contained 6 bases not matched to a gene. This CDR3 region has 15 residues. This CDR3 reads CASSAGTGGRSPLHF. Written as DNA, the CDR3 is TGTGCCAGCAGTGCCGGGACAGGGGGACGGTCACCCCTCCACTTT.

Ten or more counts support this clonotype. V gene TRBV6-2 or TRBV6-3 combines with J gene TRBJ1-2, with a possible D match to TRBD1 (6 bases). V was pared by 7 bases and J by 6 bases, with 18 bases between. Germline V CDR1 and CDR2: MNHEY, SVGEGT. This CDR3 contains 14 residues. The DNA for the CDR3 is TGTGCCAGCATGGTGGGGGGCGCAGGCCATGGCTACACCTTC. Translated: CASMVGGAGHGYTF.

This clonotype was picked up many times. The chain carries TRBV27 and TRBJ1-2; D call uncertain. The V and J ends lost 7 bases and 4 bases respectively, with 13 bases between them. CDR3 length equals 13 residues. Looked up from germline, CDR1 is MNHEY and CDR2 is SMNVEV (reference sequence). The CDR3 sequence: CASTSDPSYGYTF. The CDR3 coding sequence is TGTGCCAGCACCTCGGACCCAAGCTATGGCTACACCTTC.

This clonotype has just one count. This chain connects TRBV5-5 to TRBJ2-7; 9 bases match TRBD1. The CDR3 extends over 16 amino acids. Trimming removed 4 bases from V and 0 bases from J; junction bases left unmatched: 8. Per the germline V gene, CDR1 is SGHKS and CDR2 is YYEKEE (reference sequence). CDR3 DNA sequence: TGTGCCAGCAGCCCGAAGGTGGGACAGGGCTCCTACGAGCAGTACTTC. This gives the protein CASSPKVGQGSYEQYF. Together with reference TRBV5-5 and TRBJ2-7, the CDR3 gives the full variable domain: DAGVTQSPTHLIKTRGQQVTLRCSPISGHKSVSWYQQVLGQGPQFIFQYYEKEERGRGNFPDRFSARQFPNYSSELNVNALLLGDSALYLCASSPKVGQGSYEQYFGPGTRLTVT.

This clonotype was seen repeatedly, ten times or more. The chain combines TRBV9 with TRBJ1-2; the D is unclear. CDR1 SGDLS and CDR2 YYNGEE come from the germline V gene. The V end lost 0 bases, the J end lost 5 bases, and 14 bases lay between the germline ends. The length of the CDR3 is 15 residues. The CDR3 loop reads CASSVDPVVSYGYTF. The CDR3 DNA reads TGTGCCAGCAGCGTAGACCCCGTCGTTAGTTATGGCTACACCTTC.

This clonotype was seen repeatedly, ten times or more. The gene calls are TRBV30 and TRBJ2-7; D possibly corresponds to TRBD1 (6 bases). This CDR3 contains 12 residues. The germline V and J ends were trimmed by 1 base and 8 bases, with 12 bases remaining between them. The V gene's germline CDR1 is GTSNPN and CDR2 SVGIG (reference sequence). The CDR3, as DNA: TGTGCCTGGAGTGCCAGACAGGACAAGCAGTACTTC. This gives the protein CAWSARQDKQYF.

This clonotype was picked up many times. The J gene is TRBJ1-2, the V gene TRBV29-1, with D unclear. Germline V gene sequence: CDR1 SQVTM, CDR2 ANQGSEA. CDR3 size: 16 residues. Trimming removed 1 base at V and 4 bases at J, with 19 bases between. The CDR3 sequence is CSVEGALGGVGYGYTF. For the CDR3, the DNA is TGCAGCGTTGAAGGGGCCCTGGGTGGGGTGGGCTATGGCTACACCTTC. Full variable domain (missing parts from reference TRBV29-1 and TRBJ1-2): SAVISQKPSRDICQRGTSLTIQCQVDSQVTMMFWYRQQPGQSLTLIATANQGSEATYESGFVIDKFPISRPNLTFSTLTVSNMSPEDSSIYLCSVEGALGGVGYGYTFGSGTRLTVV.

This clonotype was seen ten or more times. At one end, the junction sequence differs from germline, possibly due to a read error. The gene calls are TRBV19 and TRBJ2-7, with D perhaps assigned TRBD1 or TRBD2 (5 bases each). Germline values: CDR1 LNHDA, CDR2 SQIVND (reference sequence). This CDR3 has 16 amino acids. CDR3 loop: CTSSIEVRDGVYEQYF. The CDR3 DNA reads as TGTACCAGTAGTATAGAGGTCCGGGACGGCGTCTACGAGCAGTACTTC. Full variable domain (remainder filled in from reference TRBV19 and TRBJ2-7): DGGITQSPKYLFRKEGQNVTLSCEQNLNHDAMYWYRQDPGQGLRLIYYSQIVNDFQKGDIAEGYSVSREKKESFPLTVTSAQKNPTAFYLCTSSIEVRDGVYEQYFGPGTRLTVT.

In this sample, this clonotype turned up many times. The gene calls are TRBV10-3 and TRBJ2-4, with 7 positions matching TRBD1. This CDR3 is 13 amino acids long. The V gene end was trimmed by 4 bases and the J gene end by 5 bases; junction bases not matched to a gene: 2. The V gene's germline CDR1 is ENHRY and CDR2 SYGVKD. This CDR3 reads CAISVGGENIQYF. The CDR3 DNA sequence: TGTGCCATCAGTGTAGGGGGCGAAAACATTCAGTACTTC.

The sample holds many counts of this clonotype. The J gene is TRBJ2-2, the V gene TRBV27; D unresolved. The germline V gene has CDR1 MNHEY and CDR2 SMNVEV (reference sequence). Trimming cost V 8 bases and J 6 bases, with 10 bases left between them. The CDR3 is 12 residues long. This chain's CDR3 is CASGEYAGELFF. The DNA for the CDR3 is TGTGCCAGCGGCGAATACGCCGGGGAGCTGTTTTTT.

This clonotype appeared many times. J is TRBJ2-6 and V is TRBV4-1, with D perhaps TRBD1 (5 bases). CDR1 and CDR2 (germline): MGHRA, YSYEKL. The CDR3 has 17 residues. Trimming removed 0 bases from V and 0 bases from J, with 9 bases in between. DNA for the CDR3: TGCGCCAGCAGCCAAGAATGGACACCCTCTGGGGCCAACGTCCTGACTTTC. This translates into CASSQEWTPSGANVLTF.

This clonotype was detected ten times or more. The chain couples TRBV28 to TRBJ2-5; D perhaps matches TRBD1 (6 bases). The germline V gene has CDR1 MDHEN and CDR2 SYDVKM. V lost 6 bases to trimming and J lost 5 bases, with 16 bases between them. There are 14 residues in the CDR3. This CDR3 is CASSLRQAGETQYF. CDR3 bases: TGTGCCAGCAGCCTTAGACAGGCCGGGGAGACCCAGTACTTC.

This clonotype was observed at least ten times. The rearrangement links TRBV28 to TRBJ2-2; D is perhaps TRBD1 (5 bases). V was trimmed by 5 bases and J by 1 base, leaving 11 bases between them. The CDR3 consists of 15 residues. The germline CDR1 and CDR2 sequences are MDHEN and SYDVKM. The CDR3 sequence: CASSKNGQNTGELFF. CDR3 nucleotides: TGTGCCAGCAGTAAAAACGGACAGAACACCGGGGAGCTGTTTTTT.

This clonotype has at least ten counts. V gene TRBV24-1 combines with J gene TRBJ2-7; 9 bases agree with TRBD1. After removal of 9 bases from V and 5 bases from J, the junction contained 7 bases not matched to a gene. The length of the CDR3 is 13 residues. In germline, CDR1 is KGHDR, CDR2 SFDVKD. The CDR3, as DNA: TGTGCCACCGGCGGGACAGGGAGCCACGAGCAGTACTTC. Protein product: CATGGTGSHEQYF.

Many counts were recorded for this clonotype. This chain connects TRBV7-2 to TRBJ2-5; 10 bases are shared with TRBD2. This CDR3 is built from 15 residues. CDR1 SGHTA and CDR2 FQGNSA come from the germline V gene. Trimming at V came to 2 bases and at J to 5 bases, leaving 5 bases not matched to a gene. The DNA of the CDR3 is TGTGCCAGCAGCTTACTAGCGGGAGCGGTGGAGACCCAGTACTTC. Its translation is CASSLLAGAVETQYF.

V is TRBV29-1 and J is TRBJ2-7, with D perhaps matching TRBD2 (5 bases). This CDR3 contains 14 residues. Germline CDR1 and CDR2: SQVTM and ANQGSEA. Deletions cut 5 bases from V and 0 bases from J, with 14 bases between. CDR3 sequence: CSVQRTGFSYEQYF. The CDR3 DNA reads as TGCAGCGTTCAAAGGACGGGATTCTCCTACGAGCAGTACTTC.

This clonotype has a handful of counts. A much larger clone sits a single nucleotide away, making a read error possible. The chain links TRBV28 to TRBJ1-1; the D gene is possibly TRBD1 (5 bases). Trimming shortened V by 7 bases and J by 5 bases, and 20 bases separated the two germline ends. The CDR3 length is 15 residues. Per the germline V gene, CDR1 is MDHEN and CDR2 is SYDVKM. CDR3 DNA: TGTGCCAGCACGCCTTCTACCGGGGCGGGGACTGAAGCTTTCTTT. Translated: CASTPSTGAGTEAFF.

This clonotype has only a few counts. The chain combines TRBV12-3 or TRBV12-4 with TRBJ1-5, with 10 bases aligning to TRBD1. This CDR3 region has 14 residues. The V and J ends lost 5 bases and 7 bases, in that order; junction bases with no gene match: 5. CDR3 DNA sequence: TGTGCCAGCAGTGGCGGGACAGGGGACCAGCCCCAGCATTTT. Its translation is CASSGGTGDQPQHF.

This clonotype has a handful of counts. The V and J genes are TRBV3-1 and TRBJ2-2, with D uncertain. V dropped 4 bases and J dropped 4 bases, with 13 bases sitting between them. CDR3 size: 15 residues. The V gene's germline CDR1 is LGHDT and CDR2 YNNKEL (reference sequence). The CDR3 DNA follows: TGTGCCAGCAGCCCGATGAGACTTTCCACCGGGGAGCTGTTTTTT. It yields the protein CASSPMRLSTGELFF.

This clonotype occurred many times. The genes are TRBV6-5 and TRBJ2-7, with no clear D. Germline-derived CDR1 and CDR2 are MNHEY and SVGAGI. The CDR3 is 15 amino acids. V dropped 2 bases and J dropped 3 bases, with 14 bases sitting between them. The CDR3 is CASSYGRQPYYEQYF. The CDR3 DNA reads as TGTGCCAGCAGTTACGGCCGGCAGCCCTACTACGAGCAGTACTTC.

This clonotype was seen repeatedly, ten times or more. The rearrangement links TRBV6-1 to TRBJ2-7, with TRBD1 matching over 8 bases. Trimming cost V 9 bases and J 1 base; bases outside gene matches: 11. CDR1 and CDR2 (germline): MNHNS, SASEGT. The CDR3 consists of 15 residues. The CDR3 nucleotides read TGTGCCAGTAAGACCGGGACAGGAATTTCCTACGAGCAGTACTTC. Protein product: CASKTGTGISYEQYF.

The sample holds many counts of this clonotype. J is TRBJ1-2 and V is TRBV28, with unresolved D. This CDR3 is 12 amino acids long. V was pared by 2 bases and J by 8 bases, with 9 bases between. Germline values: CDR1 MDHEN, CDR2 SYDVKM. The CDR3 here is CASSLQRGGYTF. CDR3 DNA: TGTGCCAGCAGTTTACAACGCGGGGGCTACACCTTC.

This clonotype was recorded many times. The chain links TRBV19 to TRBJ1-2, with TRBD1 identical over 7 bases. With 8 bases clipped from V and 0 bases from J, the junction kept 6 bases outside the gene matches. CDR3 length equals 14 residues. CDR1 and CDR2 from the germline V gene are LNHDA and SQIVND (reference sequence). The CDR3, as DNA: TGTGCCAGTCTTGGTACAGGGGCTAACTATGGCTACACCTTC. It codes for CASLGTGANYGYTF. Complete variable domain (other parts from reference TRBV19 and TRBJ1-2): DGGITQSPKYLFRKEGQNVTLSCEQNLNHDAMYWYRQDPGQGLRLIYYSQIVNDFQKGDIAEGYSVSREKKESFPLTVTSAQKNPTAFYLCASLGTGANYGYTFGSGTRLTVV.

This clonotype was detected many times. The J gene is TRBJ2-7, the V gene TRBV11-1, with a possible D match to TRBD2 (5 bases). The ends were cut back, 3 bases at V and 3 bases at J, with 12 bases in the middle. There are 14 residues in the CDR3. Germline loops: CDR1 SGHAT, CDR2 FQDESV (reference sequence). The CDR3 sequence: CASSLAGPVYEQYF. DNA for the CDR3: TGTGCCAGCAGCTTGGCGGGCCCTGTCTACGAGCAGTACTTC.

This clonotype was seen ten or more times. The rearrangement uses TRBV4-2 and TRBJ2-7; D may be TRBD2 (5 bases). Per the germline V gene, CDR1 is LGHNA and CDR2 is YNFKEQ. V was pared by 4 bases and J by 3 bases, with 13 bases between. This CDR3 has 14 amino acids. This chain's CDR3 is CASSPLGSVYEQYF. The CDR3 bases are TGTGCCAGCAGCCCGCTGGGGAGCGTCTACGAGCAGTACTTC.

This clonotype was seen ten or more times. The chain couples TRBV19 to TRBJ2-3, with TRBD1 matching 7 bases. V dropped 2 bases and J dropped 6; count of bases not matched to a gene: 2. Germline CDR1 reads LNHDA; CDR2 reads SQIVND (reference sequence). The CDR3 loop spans 13 amino acids. CDR3 nucleotides: TGTGCCAGTAGTATACGGACAGGTGATACGCAGTATTTT. It codes for CASSIRTGDTQYF.

The chain joins TRBV28 to TRBJ2-5; D remains ambiguous. The CDR3 is 12 amino acids. Germline V lookup: CDR1 MDHEN, CDR2 SYDVKM. With 5 bases removed from V and 5 bases from J, the gap between germline ends came to 9 bases. The DNA of the CDR3 is TGTGCCAGCAGTACCCCTGGGGAGACCCAGTACTTC. Its protein product is CASSTPGETQYF.

This clonotype occurred many times. This sequence joins TRBV6-5 and TRBJ2-7; D is possibly TRBD1 (5 bases). This CDR3 has 13 amino acids. Trimming removed 2 bases from V and 12 bases from J, with 17 bases in between. Per germline, CDR1 MNHEY and CDR2 SVGAGI. Written as DNA, the CDR3 is TGTGCCAGCAGTTACACCACTCAGGGTCCCCGGTACTTC. It yields the protein CASSYTTQGPRYF.